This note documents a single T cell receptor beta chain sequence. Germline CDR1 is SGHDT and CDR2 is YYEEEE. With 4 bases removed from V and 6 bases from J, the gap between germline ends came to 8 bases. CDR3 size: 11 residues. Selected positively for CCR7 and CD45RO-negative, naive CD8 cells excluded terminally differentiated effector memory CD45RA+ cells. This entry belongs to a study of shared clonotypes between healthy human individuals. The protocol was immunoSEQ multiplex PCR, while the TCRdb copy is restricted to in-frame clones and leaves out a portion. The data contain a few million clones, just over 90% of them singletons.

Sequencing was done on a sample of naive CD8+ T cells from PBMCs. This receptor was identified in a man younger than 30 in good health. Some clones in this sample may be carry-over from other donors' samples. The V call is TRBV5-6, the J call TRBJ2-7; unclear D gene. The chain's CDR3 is CASSGGLEQYF. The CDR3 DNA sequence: TGTGCCAGCAGCGGTGGTCTCGAGCAGTACTTC.